The next 10 T cell receptor beta chains were all read from a single sample in a study of T cells in localized non-small cell lung cancer. Sequencing was performed with immunoSEQ multiplex PCR; in TCRdb, only in-frame clones are kept and a portion is missing. The top ten clones hold approximately 2.8% of a sample with tens of thousands of clones, just under 85% of them seen once. The source material was peripheral blood, sampled before any cancer treatment. The receptor set was obtained from a man between 40 and 69 years old with stage I lung adenocarcinoma.

This rearrangement joins TRBV28 to TRBJ1-1; D remains ambiguous. In germline, CDR1 is MDHEN, CDR2 SYDVKM. Trimming cost V 4 bases and J 4 bases, with 16 bases left between them. This CDR3 comprises 15 residues. For the CDR3, the DNA is TGTGCCAGCAGTTACCTATCCGGGCCTCTCACTGAAGCTTTCTTT. Encoded protein: CASSYLSGPLTEAFF.

This chain connects TRBV30 to TRBJ1-1; D is perhaps TRBD1 (5 bases). The CDR3 extends over 15 amino acids. The V gene's germline CDR1 is GTSNPN and CDR2 SVGIG (reference sequence). Trimming removed 2 bases at V and 4 bases at J, with 17 bases between. CDR3: CAWSTLEGPATEAFF. CDR3 DNA sequence: TGTGCCTGGAGTACCCTCGAGGGGCCGGCCACTGAAGCTTTCTTT.

A single count supports this clone. The chain carries TRBV6-5 and TRBJ1-4; D remains unclear. CDR3 length: 13 residues. Germline V lookup: CDR1 MNHEY, CDR2 SVGAGI. V was cut by 5 bases and J by 6 bases, with 10 bases left in between. This CDR3 reads CASSPGGDEKLFF. DNA of the CDR3: TGTGCCAGCAGTCCGGGTGGCGATGAAAAACTGTTTTTT.

This chain links TRBV5-1 with TRBJ2-2, with D possibly being TRBD2 (5 bases). This CDR3 is built from 14 residues. CDR1 SGHRS and CDR2 YFSETQ come from the germline V gene. The V end lost 0 bases, the J end lost 7 bases, and 10 bases lay between the germline ends. This chain's CDR3 is CASSLGGSGGELFF. CDR3 DNA: TGCGCCAGCAGCTTGGGAGGGTCCGGCGGGGAGCTGTTTTTT.

The V and J genes are TRBV28 and TRBJ1-2; D may be TRBD1 (5 bases). CDR3 size: 15 residues. CDR1 MDHEN and CDR2 SYDVKM come from the germline V gene. Trimming took off 6 bases at V and 4 bases at J, with 18 bases between the two ends. As DNA, the CDR3 is TGTGCCAGCAGCCCAACCCAGCGGGGGTTCTATGGCTACACCTTC. Protein product: CASSPTQRGFYGYTF.

This clone occurred once. The genes are TRBV14 and TRBJ1-2; TRBD1 matches 7 bases. Germline-derived CDR1 and CDR2 are SGHDN and FVKESK. The J segment lost 5 bases and the V segment lost 5 bases, leaving 5 bases of the junction unmatched. The CDR3 contains 13 residues. In DNA form, the CDR3 reads TGTGCCAGCAGCAGACAGGGAGAGTATGGCTACACCTTC. Translation gives CASSRQGEYGYTF.

The rearrangement uses TRBV7-2 and TRBJ2-7; D is unclear. The CDR3 has 17 residues. The V gene lost 1 base and the J gene lost 1 base, with 17 bases spanning the gap. Germline V gene sequence: CDR1 SGHTA, CDR2 FQGNSA. The CDR3 DNA reads TGTGCCAGCAGCTTAGGGATGGTCGGGTTTGGGTCCTACGAGCAGTACTTC. It codes for CASSLGMVGFGSYEQYF.

V gene TRBV6-5 combines with J gene TRBJ1-2, with D unresolved. The CDR3 extends over 15 amino acids. From germline, CDR1 is MNHEY and CDR2 SVGAGI. Trimming pared 6 bases from V and 3 bases from J, leaving 17 bases between. The CDR3 protein is CASRNIAQPYYGYTF. The CDR3 DNA follows: TGTGCCAGCAGAAACATAGCGCAGCCCTACTATGGCTACACCTTC.

The chain carries TRBV19 and TRBJ1-6, with D hard to call. The germline V gene encodes CDR1 LNHDA and CDR2 SQIVND (reference sequence). The CDR3 is 12 residues long. Trimming took 6 bases from V and 4 from J, leaving 4 bases between them. CDR3 protein: CASREYNSPLHF. CDR3 nucleotides: TGTGCCAGTAGGGAATATAATTCACCCCTCCACTTT. Complete variable domain (other parts from reference TRBV19 and TRBJ1-6): DGGITQSPKYLFRKEGQNVTLSCEQNLNHDAMYWYRQDPGQGLRLIYYSQIVNDFQKGDIAEGYSVSREKKESFPLTVTSAQKNPTAFYLCASREYNSPLHFGNGTRLTVT.

This chain connects TRBV21-1 to TRBJ1-1. TRBV21-1 has pseudogene status. CDR3 length: 20 amino acids. The CDR3 coding sequence is TGTGCCAGCAGCCACAACGACATGGGGGTACGAATTGGAATGGACACTGAAGCTTTCTTT. Residues: CASSHNDMGVRIGMDTEAFF.